This T cell receptor (beta chain) was recorded in a study of spatial heterogeneity in lung cancer. The germline V and J ends were trimmed by 2 bases and 5 bases, with 12 bases remaining between them. The germline gives CDR1 SGHTA, CDR2 FQGNSA. The CDR3 loop spans 14 amino acids. TCRdb reanalysed the 5' RACE reads using MiXCR and keeps one entry per CDR3 protein. The sample records roughly 39,000 distinct CDR3 sequences, 4.5% to 6% being singletons. This clonotype showed up many times. Time point in this sample: sample taken at primary tumor resection. In each case, whole RNA from tumor, nontumor lung or frozen PBMC was sequenced unsorted.

The rearrangement uses TRBV7-2 and TRBJ2-5; D not resolved. Sequencing was performed on PBMCs, taken at surgery. This clonotype was obtained from a male donor with early-stage non-small cell lung cancer. CDR3 nucleotide sequence: TGTGCCAGCAGCTTACAGTTCGCCCGGGAGACCCAGTACTTC. It yields the protein CASSLQFARETQYF.